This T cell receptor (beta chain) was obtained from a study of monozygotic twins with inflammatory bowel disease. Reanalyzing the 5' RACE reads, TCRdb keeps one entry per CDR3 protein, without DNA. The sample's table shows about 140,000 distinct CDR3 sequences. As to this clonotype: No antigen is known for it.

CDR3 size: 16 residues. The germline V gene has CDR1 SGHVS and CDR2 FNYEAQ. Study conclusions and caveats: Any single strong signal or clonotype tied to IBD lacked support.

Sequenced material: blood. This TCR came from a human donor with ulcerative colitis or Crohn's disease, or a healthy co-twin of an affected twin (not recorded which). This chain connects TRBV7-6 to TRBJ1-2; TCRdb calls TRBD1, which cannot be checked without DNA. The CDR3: CASSLESGRAEYGYTF.